The 3 T cell receptor beta chains below all came from one sample that was sequenced in a study of molecular identifiers for immune sequencing clone quantification. TCRdb reprocessed the PCR reads with MiXCR, giving one entry per CDR3 protein. In the table there are about 100,000 distinct CDR3 sequences, approximately 40% of which are singletons. The sequencing sample was made of naive CD8+ T cells from blood, with Jurkat cell RNA spiked in. Documented subset: FACS-sorted CD8+CD4-CCR7+CD45RA+ naive T cells. These receptors were collected from a human donor in good health. Some libraries in this study had Jurkat cell RNA spiked in.

This clonotype has just a few counts. This sequence joins TRBV12-3 or TRBV12-4 and TRBJ2-3; 7 bases map to TRBD2. The CDR3 has 15 amino acids. The J segment lost 4 bases and the V segment lost 3 bases, leaving 7 bases of the junction unmatched. As DNA, the CDR3 is TGTGCCAGCAGTTTGTGGCGGGAGTTCCCAGATACGCAGTATTTT. The encoded protein is CASSLWREFPDTQYF.

This chain connects TRBV2 to TRBJ2-2, with D hard to call. Trimming removed 9 bases from V and 6 bases from J, with 14 bases in between. This CDR3 has 13 amino acids. CDR1 is SNHLY, CDR2 FYNNEI, per germline. CDR3 sequence: CASLGPPAGELFF. The CDR3 DNA reads as TGTGCCAGTCTAGGCCCCCCGGCCGGGGAGCTGTTTTTT.

This clonotype has more than one count but fewer than ten. The chain is built from TRBV28 and TRBJ2-7; no clear D gene. Trimming stripped 6 bases from V and 2 bases from J, with 11 bases between. CDR3 length: 13 residues. CDR1 is MDHEN and CDR2 is SYDVKM in the germline V gene. The CDR3 nucleotides are TGTGCCAGCAGAAACCCGGGTACCTACGAGCAGTACTTC. Translation: CASRNPGTYEQYF.